This record looks at one T cell receptor (beta chain) sequence and its context. The source of the sample is a study of blood T cell repertoires in COVID-19. Study overall: COVID-19 samples, acute and convalescent, were from the United States, Italy and Spain. The analysed material was cDNA or gDNA that came from T cells, B-cell-depleted T cells, or PBMCs.

The trim removed 7 bases at V and 7 bases at J, leaving 16 bases unmatched. CDR1 and CDR2 from the germline V gene are MNHEY and SVGAGI. The CDR3 spans 15 residues. Per the authors' pipeline: Amplification of reference gene primers provided the estimated nucleated cell counts. This table comes from immunoSEQ multiplex PCR, and its TCRdb copy is limited to in-frame clones, with some not included. From that table come the V and J calls and clone size; the DNA was used to work out D and trimming. The table shows around 67,000 clones, with about 81% occurring only once. This receptor was obtained from a human donor in a cohort sampled during active COVID-19. The chain uses TRBV6-5 and TRBJ2-7; 7 bases map to TRBD1. The sample taken for sequencing was peripheral blood. As DNA, the CDR3 is TGTGCCAGCAAGTCTCCGGGACAGTCCTCTACGGAGCAGTACTTC. Its translation: CASKSPGQSSTEQYF.